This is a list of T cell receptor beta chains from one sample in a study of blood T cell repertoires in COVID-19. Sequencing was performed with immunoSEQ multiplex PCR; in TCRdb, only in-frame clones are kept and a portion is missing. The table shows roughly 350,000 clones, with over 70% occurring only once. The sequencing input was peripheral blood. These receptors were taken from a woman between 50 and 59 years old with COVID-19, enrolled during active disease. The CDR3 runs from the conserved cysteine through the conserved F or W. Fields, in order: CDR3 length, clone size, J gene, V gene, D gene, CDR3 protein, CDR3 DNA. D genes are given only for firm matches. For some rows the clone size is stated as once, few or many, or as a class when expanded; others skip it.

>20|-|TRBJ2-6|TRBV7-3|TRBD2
CASSPRWSGGNDSGANVLTF
TGTGCCAGCAGCCCCCGGTGGTCGGGGGGTAATGACTCTGGGGCCAACGTCCTGACTTTC
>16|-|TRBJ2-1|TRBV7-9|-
CASSLIWQGTYNEQFF
TGTGCCAGCAGCTTAATTTGGCAGGGGACCTACAATGAGCAGTTCTTC
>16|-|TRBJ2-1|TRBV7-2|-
CASSLKGGTGYNEQFF
TGTGCCAGCAGCTTAAAGGGGGGGACAGGTTACAATGAGCAGTTCTTC
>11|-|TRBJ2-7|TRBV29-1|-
CSPAAGNEQYF
TGCAGCCCTGCGGCCGGGAACGAGCAGTACTTC
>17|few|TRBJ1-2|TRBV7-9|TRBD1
CASSLDWGQGANYGYTF
TGTGCCAGCAGCTTAGATTGGGGACAGGGGGCTAACTATGGCTACACCTTC
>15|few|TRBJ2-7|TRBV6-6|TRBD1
CASSRGQGGSYEQYF
TGTGCCAGCAGCCGCGGACAGGGAGGATCCTACGAGCAGTACTTC
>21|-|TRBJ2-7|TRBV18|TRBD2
CASSPTIGAGKGGGGTYEQYF
TGTGCCAGCTCACCAACGATCGGGGCAGGGAAAGGTGGCGGGGGTACCTACGAGCAGTACTTC
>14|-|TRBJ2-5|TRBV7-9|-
CASSLDTGWETQYF
TGTGCCAGCAGCTTAGACACAGGGTGGGAGACCCAGTACTTC
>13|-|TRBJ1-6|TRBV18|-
CASSPDRYSPLHF
TGTGCCAGCTCACCAGACAGGTATTCACCCCTCCACTTT
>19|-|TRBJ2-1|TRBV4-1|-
CASSPGAVYLRSPYNEQFF
TGCGCCAGCAGCCCAGGGGCCGTATACCTCAGGAGTCCCTACAATGAGCAGTTCTTC
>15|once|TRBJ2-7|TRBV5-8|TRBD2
CASSFRPSGRYEQYF
TGTGCCAGCAGCTTTCGGCCTAGCGGGCGCTACGAGCAGTACTTC
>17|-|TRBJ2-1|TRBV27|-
CASSLGVGIQDYNEQFF
TGTGCCAGCAGCCTCGGGGTCGGGATTCAAGATTACAATGAGCAGTTCTTC
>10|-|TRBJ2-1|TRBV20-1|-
CSAQGNEQFF
TGCAGTGCCCAGGGGAATGAGCAGTTCTTC
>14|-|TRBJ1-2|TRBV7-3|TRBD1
CASSRDRGRYGYTF
TGTGCCAGCAGCCGGGACAGGGGCCGCTATGGCTACACCTTC
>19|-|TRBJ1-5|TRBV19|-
CASSWAPGRGAMSNQPQHF
TGTGCCAGTAGCTGGGCTCCCGGCAGGGGCGCGATGAGCAATCAGCCCCAGCATTTT
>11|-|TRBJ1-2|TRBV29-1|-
CSVDSSPGYTF
TGCAGCGTTGATTCATCCCCCGGCTACACCTTC
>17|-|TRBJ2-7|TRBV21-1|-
CASSKLGTSGSSYEQYF
TGTGCCAGCAGCAAATTAGGGACTAGCGGGAGTAGCTACGAGCAGTACTTC
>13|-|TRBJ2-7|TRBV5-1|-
CASSFFDLGEQYF
TGCGCCAGCAGCTTTTTTGATCTAGGCGAGCAGTACTTC
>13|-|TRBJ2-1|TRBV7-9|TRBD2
CAIGREVDGHQFF
TGTGCCATCGGCCGGGAGGTTGACGGACATCAGTTCTTC
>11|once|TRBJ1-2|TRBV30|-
CAWSVPGVYTF
TGTGCCTGGAGTGTACCGGGGGTCTACACCTTC
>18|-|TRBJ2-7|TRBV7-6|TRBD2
CASSLNFAGGGDTYEQYF
TGTGCCAGCAGCTTAAATTTTGCGGGCGGGGGTGATACCTACGAGCAGTACTTC
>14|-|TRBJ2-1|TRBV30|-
CAWSVAVVRAWQFF
TGTGCCTGGAGTGTAGCGGTAGTGAGAGCATGGCAGTTCTTC
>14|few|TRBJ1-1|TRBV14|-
CASSQGAANTEAFF
TGTGCCAGCAGCCAAGGTGCGGCTAACACTGAAGCTTTCTTT
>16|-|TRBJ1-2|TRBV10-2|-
CASSESMPQPGGSYTF
TGCGCCAGCAGTGAGTCCATGCCCCAGCCGGGAGGGAGCTACACCTTC
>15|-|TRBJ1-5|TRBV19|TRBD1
CASCMAGGYHQPQHF
TGTGCCAGCTGTATGGCAGGGGGGTATCATCAGCCCCAGCATTTT
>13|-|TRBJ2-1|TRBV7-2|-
CASRRSSYNEQFF
TGTGCCAGCAGGCGTAGCTCCTACAATGAGCAGTTCTTC
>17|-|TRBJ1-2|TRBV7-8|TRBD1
CASSPQSGTGIMGGYTF
TGTGCCAGCAGCCCCCAGTCCGGGACAGGGATTATGGGAGGCTACACCTTC
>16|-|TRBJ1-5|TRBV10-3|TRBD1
CAISDTGQGYNQPQHF
TGTGCCATCAGTGACACGGGACAGGGGTACAATCAGCCCCAGCATTTT
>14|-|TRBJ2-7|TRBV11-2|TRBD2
CASSLSGRAHEQYF
TGTGCCAGCAGCTTAAGCGGGAGGGCCCACGAGCAGTACTTC
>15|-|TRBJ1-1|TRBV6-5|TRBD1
CASSYPGQGGTEAFF
TGTGCCAGCAGTTACCCGGGACAGGGCGGCACTGAAGCTTTCTTT
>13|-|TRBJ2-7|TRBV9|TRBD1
CASSGTGDYEQYF
TGTGCCAGCAGCGGGACAGGGGACTACGAGCAGTACTTC
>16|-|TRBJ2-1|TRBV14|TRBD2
CASSQDPGGPYNEQFF
TGTGCCAGCAGCCAAGATCCGGGGGGTCCGTACAATGAGCAGTTCTTC
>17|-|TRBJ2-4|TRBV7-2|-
CASSLPSTGIAKNIQYF
TGTGCCAGCAGCTTACCGTCCACAGGGATAGCCAAAAACATTCAGTACTTC
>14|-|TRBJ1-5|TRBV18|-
CASSPGDTRQPQHF
TGTGCCAGCTCACCCGGGGACACCCGTCAGCCCCAGCATTTT
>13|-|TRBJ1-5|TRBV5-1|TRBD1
CARGQGVGQPQHF
TGCGCCAGGGGACAGGGGGTTGGACAGCCCCAGCATTTT
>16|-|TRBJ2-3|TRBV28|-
CASSLRSGKSTDTQYF
TGTGCCAGCAGTTTAAGGAGCGGAAAAAGCACAGATACGCAGTATTTT
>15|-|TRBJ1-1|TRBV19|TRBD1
CATTGQGLMNTEAFF
TGTGCCACAACCGGACAGGGCCTCATGAACACTGAAGCTTTCTTT
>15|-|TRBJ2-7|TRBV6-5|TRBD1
CASSPGTGSLYEQYF
TGTGCCAGCAGTCCAGGGACAGGTAGCCTGTACGAGCAGTACTTC
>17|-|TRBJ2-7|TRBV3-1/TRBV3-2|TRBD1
CASSQDLQDRIRLEQYF
TGTGCCAGCAGCCAGGACCTTCAGGACAGGATTCGGCTCGAGCAGTACTTC
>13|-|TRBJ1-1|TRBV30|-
CAWTPSGSTEAFF
TGTGCCTGGACCCCCTCAGGCAGCACTGAAGCTTTCTTT
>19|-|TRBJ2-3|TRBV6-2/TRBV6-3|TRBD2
CASSYPTSGLARSTDTQYF
TGTGCCAGCAGTTACCCCACGTCGGGACTAGCTCGTAGCACAGATACGCAGTATTTT
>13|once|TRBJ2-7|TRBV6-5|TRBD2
CASSPGLAREQYF
TGTGCCAGCAGTCCGGGACTAGCGAGAGAGCAGTACTTC
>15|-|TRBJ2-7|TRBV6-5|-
CASSYSYLSSYEQYF
TGTGCCAGCAGTTACTCGTACTTGAGCTCCTACGAGCAGTACTTC
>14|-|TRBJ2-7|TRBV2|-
CASSDELVAREQYF
TGTGCCAGCAGTGATGAGCTGGTAGCCCGCGAGCAGTACTTC
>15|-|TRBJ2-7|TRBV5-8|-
CASSPLLRGSYEQYF
TGTGCCAGCAGTCCCTTACTTAGAGGCTCCTACGAGCAGTACTTC
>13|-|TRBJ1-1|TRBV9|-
CASSPRTRTEAFF
TGTGCCAGCAGCCCGCGTACGAGGACTGAAGCTTTCTTT
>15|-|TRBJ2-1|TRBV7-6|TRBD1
CASSAGTGGSEEQFF
TGTGCCAGCAGCGCCGGGACAGGGGGCTCGGAGGAGCAGTTCTTC
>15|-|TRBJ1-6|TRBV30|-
CAWSVGEYGGSPLHF
TGTGCCTGGAGTGTAGGGGAATATGGGGGCTCACCCCTCCACTTT
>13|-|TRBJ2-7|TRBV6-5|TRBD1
CAIGPRDREAQYF
TGTGCCATCGGGCCTCGGGACAGGGAGGCGCAGTACTTC
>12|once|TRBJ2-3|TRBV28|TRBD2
CASSLSGTTQYF
TGTGCCAGCAGTCTCAGCGGGACCACGCAGTATTTT
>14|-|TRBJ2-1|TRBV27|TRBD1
CASNTGGSNNEQFF
TGTGCCAGCAATACAGGGGGATCCAACAATGAGCAGTTCTTC
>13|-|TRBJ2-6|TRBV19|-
CASRTSGANVLTF
TGTGCCAGTCGGACTTCTGGGGCCAACGTCCTGACTTTC
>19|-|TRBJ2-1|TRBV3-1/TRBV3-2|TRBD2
CASSHSGLAGGSSYNEQFF
TGTGCCAGCAGCCATTCGGGACTAGCGGGAGGCAGCTCCTACAATGAGCAGTTCTTC
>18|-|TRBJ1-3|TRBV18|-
CASSPRSQQGDSGNTIYF
TGTGCCAGCTCACCACGTTCACAGCAAGGGGACTCTGGAAACACCATATATTTT